This T cell receptor beta chain is from a study of neurological immune-mediated disorders. Serving as healthy controls were blood bank volunteers based in Maryland, USA. The starting material, 2 million PBMCs stored at -80 C, gave rise to the unsorted libraries. The trim removed 4 bases at V and 5 bases at J, leaving 5 bases unmatched. The CDR3 runs 16 residues. CDR1 LGHDT and CDR2 YNNKEL come from the germline V gene (reference sequence). With 10-nucleotide random UMIs, 5'RACE was used to make the cDNA. Each CDR3 protein is one row after TCRdb ran MiXCR on the 5' RACE reads. The table lists some 53,000 distinct CDR3 sequences, over 15% of them singletons. This clonotype was recorded many times.

The TCR sequence derives from a man aged 55 to 70 in good health. The material sequenced was PBMCs. The gene calls are TRBV3-1 and TRBJ2-1; 13 nucleotides agree with TRBD2. The DNA for the CDR3 is TGTGCCAGCAGCCCACCCGGACTAGCGGGGGACAATGAGCAGTTCTTC. Protein sequence: CASSPPGLAGDNEQFF.